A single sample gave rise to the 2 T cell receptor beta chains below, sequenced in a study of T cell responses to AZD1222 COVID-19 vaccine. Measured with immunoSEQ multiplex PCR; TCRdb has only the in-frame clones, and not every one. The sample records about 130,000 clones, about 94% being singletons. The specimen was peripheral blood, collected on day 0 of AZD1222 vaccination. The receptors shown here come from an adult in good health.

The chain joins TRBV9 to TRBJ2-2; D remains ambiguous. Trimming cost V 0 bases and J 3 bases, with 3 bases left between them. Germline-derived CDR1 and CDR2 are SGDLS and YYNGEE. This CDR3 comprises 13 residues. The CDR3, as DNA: TGTGCCAGCAGCGTAGAGTACACCGGGGAGCTGTTTTTT. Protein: CASSVEYTGELFF.

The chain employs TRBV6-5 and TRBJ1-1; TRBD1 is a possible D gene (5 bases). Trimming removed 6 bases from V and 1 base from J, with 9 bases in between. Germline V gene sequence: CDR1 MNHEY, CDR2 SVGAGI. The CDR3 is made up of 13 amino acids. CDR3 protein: CASSWTPNTEAFF. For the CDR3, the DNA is TGTGCCAGCAGCTGGACACCGAACACTGAAGCTTTCTTT.